This T cell receptor beta chain was profiled in a study of beta chain features in type 1 diabetes (dated by TCRdb to between 2018 and 2020). For context, the study as a whole: No differences in mean age, gender distribution, total cell number or subset yield were found between patients and healthy donors. A total of 107,917,701 sorted cells were examined across all samples, and a strong correlation was observed between cell number per subset and RNA yield. In the study, TCRB repertoires of sorted circulating CD4+ T cell subsets from recently diagnosed type 1 diabetes patients were compared with those of matched healthy donors. Regulatory and stem cell-like memory subsets were obtained from only 8 patients and roughly eight healthy donors, while naive and central memory subsets were obtained from all 30 or so donors. The investigation overall reported the following: Because cDNA was sequenced instead of genomic DNA, highly expressing activated cells could be over-represented, though the groups showed no difference in activation or CD3 levels. Shorter templates might be favored by PCR, yet because patient and control samples were amplified and corrected together, any such skew would affect both groups equally. Because small numbers of individuals were included in the HLA sub-analyses, any influence of HLA type on TCRB rearrangement was left unresolved. In all four CD4+ subsets, TCRB CDR3 length was moderately but significantly shorter in type 1 diabetes patients. Patients with type 1 diabetes made fewer insertions and deleted more nucleotides at VDJ recombination sites, implying thymic rearrangement abnormalities. Naive, central memory and regulatory TCRB repertoires appeared to be more similar among patients than among healthy donors.

From each donor, a single peripheral blood sample of approximately 0.11 L on average was drawn into heparinised tubes. A BD FACSAria II and a panel including CD45RO, CCR7, CD25, CD127, CD95 and CD27 were used to sort naive, central memory, regulatory and stem cell-like memory CD4+ T cells. Every sorted population had a purity above 95%. PBMCs were isolated right away by Lymphoprep density gradient centrifugation and were stained directly, without culture. So that batch effects would be minimized, each experiment stained and sorted samples in pairs, pairing one healthy donor with one patient. The CDR1 and CDR2 encoded by the germline V gene are KGHSH and LQKENI. Cut back by 6 bases and 8 bases, the V and J ends lie 13 bases apart. Inclusive of the bounding cysteine and phenylalanine, the CDR3 is 12 residues long. Solely the CDR3 DNA is kept, with 36 bases framed from the first base. The entire isolated RNA was reverse transcribed using the High Capacity cDNA Reverse Transcription Kit, and thus expressed TCRB transcripts were sequenced. Deep immunoSEQ sequencing was applied to naive, central memory and regulatory T cell samples, giving an average of around 3.8 million total reads per sample. After sorted cells were lysed in RLT buffer, RNA was extracted with DNase-treated RNeasy Micro or Mini kits, with the choice depending on cell number. To prevent cross-contamination, every cell subset was processed on its own, while patient and healthy donor samples were processed together. TCRB sequences were amplified from cDNA with the immunoSEQ multiplex PCR, producing 87-bp fragments spanning the CDR3 region. Sequencing of the amplicons was performed on the Illumina HiSeq platform. In the original analysis: Synthetic template baselines were used to correct PCR bias computationally, reads within Hamming distance 2 were collapsed together, and singletons that could not be merged were discarded. Reads were aligned against IMGT to assign V, D and J genes, CDR3 length and insertions or deletions at six rearrangement sites. Within each subset, clonotype counts were normalized to the number of sorted cells before true diversity and Gini coefficients were calculated with the tcR R package. Repertoire sharing was quantified using the overlap coefficient calculated on TCRB nucleotide sequences. Out-of-frame TCRB sequences from naive cells were analyzed as a proxy for the pre-selection repertoire. In its TCRdb copy, this immuneACCESS table keeps in-frame sequences only and misses some clones. Where compared with another copy, unresolved V genes explain less than half of these, and the others have no known cause. That table supplies the V and J calls and clone size; D and trimming were determined from the DNA. This sample has hundreds of thousands of clones in its table, and under 13% of those were observed once. The ten top clones hold 0.017% of the sample.

This clone was seen a few times. Its cognate antigen has yet to be identified. Base qualities are not provided; no much larger clone lies one nucleotide away. The source is a man aged 30 to 39 with type 1 diabetes. The chain employs TRBV18 and TRBJ1-2, with the D gene not confidently named. Material: naive CD4+ T cells from blood. The label giving this sample's cell subset or site can be read as: true naive CD4+ T cells. The nucleotide sequence reads TGTGCCAGCTCCGGGGAGGGATACGGCTACACCTTC. Its coded protein is CASSGEGYGYTF.